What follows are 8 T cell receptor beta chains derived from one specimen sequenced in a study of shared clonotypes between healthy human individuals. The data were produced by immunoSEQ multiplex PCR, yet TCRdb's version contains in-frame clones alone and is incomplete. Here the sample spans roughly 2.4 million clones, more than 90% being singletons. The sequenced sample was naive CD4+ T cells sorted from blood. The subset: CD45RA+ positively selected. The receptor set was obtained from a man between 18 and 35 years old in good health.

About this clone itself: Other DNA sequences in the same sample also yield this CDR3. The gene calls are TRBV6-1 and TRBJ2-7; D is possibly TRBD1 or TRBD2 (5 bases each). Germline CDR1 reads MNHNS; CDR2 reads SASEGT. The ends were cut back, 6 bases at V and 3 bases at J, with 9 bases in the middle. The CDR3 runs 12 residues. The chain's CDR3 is CASSERGYEQYF. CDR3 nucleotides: TGTGCCAGCAGCGAGAGGGGCTACGAGCAGTACTTC.

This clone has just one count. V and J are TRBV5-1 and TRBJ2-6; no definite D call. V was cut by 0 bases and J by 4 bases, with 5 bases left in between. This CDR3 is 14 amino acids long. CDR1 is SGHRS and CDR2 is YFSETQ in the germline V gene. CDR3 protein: CASSLAEGANVLTF. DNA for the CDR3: TGCGCCAGCAGCTTGGCCGAAGGGGCCAACGTCCTGACTTTC.

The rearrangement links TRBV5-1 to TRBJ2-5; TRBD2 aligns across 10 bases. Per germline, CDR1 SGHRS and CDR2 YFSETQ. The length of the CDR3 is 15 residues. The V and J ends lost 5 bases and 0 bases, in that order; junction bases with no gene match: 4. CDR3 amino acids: CASRGSGGYQETQYF. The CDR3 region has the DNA TGCGCCAGCAGGGGTAGCGGGGGGTACCAAGAGACCCAGTACTTC.

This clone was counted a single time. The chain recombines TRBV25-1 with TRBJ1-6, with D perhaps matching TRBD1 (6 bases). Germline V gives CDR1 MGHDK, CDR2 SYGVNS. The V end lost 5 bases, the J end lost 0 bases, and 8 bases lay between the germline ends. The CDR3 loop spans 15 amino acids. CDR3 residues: CASSQGSSYNSPLHF. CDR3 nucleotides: TGTGCCAGCAGTCAGGGGAGCTCCTATAATTCACCCCTCCACTTT.

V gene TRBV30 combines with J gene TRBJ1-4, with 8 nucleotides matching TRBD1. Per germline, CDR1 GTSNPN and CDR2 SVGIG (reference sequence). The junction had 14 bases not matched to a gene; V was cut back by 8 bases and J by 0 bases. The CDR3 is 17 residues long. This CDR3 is CALDRDRIYATNEKLFF. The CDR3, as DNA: TGTGCCCTTGACAGGGACAGGATTTATGCAACTAATGAAAAACTGTTTTTT.

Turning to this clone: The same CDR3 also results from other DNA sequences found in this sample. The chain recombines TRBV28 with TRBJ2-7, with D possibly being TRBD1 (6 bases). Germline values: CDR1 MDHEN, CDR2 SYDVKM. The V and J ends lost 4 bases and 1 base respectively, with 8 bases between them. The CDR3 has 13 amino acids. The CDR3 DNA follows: TGTGCCAGCAGTTCAGGGGCGTCCTACGAGCAGTACTTC. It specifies CASSSGASYEQYF.

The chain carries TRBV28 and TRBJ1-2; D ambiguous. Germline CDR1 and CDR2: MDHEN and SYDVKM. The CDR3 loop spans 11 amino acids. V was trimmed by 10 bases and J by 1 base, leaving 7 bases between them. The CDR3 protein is CATRSNYGYTF. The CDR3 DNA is TGTGCCACCAGGAGTAACTATGGCTACACCTTC.

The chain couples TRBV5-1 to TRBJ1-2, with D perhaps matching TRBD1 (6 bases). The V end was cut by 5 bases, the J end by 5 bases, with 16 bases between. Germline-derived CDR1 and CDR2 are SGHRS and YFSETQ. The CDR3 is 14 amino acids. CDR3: CASRGGATEYGYTF. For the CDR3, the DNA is TGCGCCAGCAGAGGGGGGGCCACGGAATATGGCTACACCTTC. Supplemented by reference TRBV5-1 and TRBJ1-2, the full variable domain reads KAGVTQTPRYLIKTRGQQVTLSCSPISGHRSVSWYQQTPGQGLQFLFEYFSETQRNKGNFPGRFSGRQFSNSRSEMNVSTLELGDSALYLCASRGGATEYGYTFGSGTRLTVV.